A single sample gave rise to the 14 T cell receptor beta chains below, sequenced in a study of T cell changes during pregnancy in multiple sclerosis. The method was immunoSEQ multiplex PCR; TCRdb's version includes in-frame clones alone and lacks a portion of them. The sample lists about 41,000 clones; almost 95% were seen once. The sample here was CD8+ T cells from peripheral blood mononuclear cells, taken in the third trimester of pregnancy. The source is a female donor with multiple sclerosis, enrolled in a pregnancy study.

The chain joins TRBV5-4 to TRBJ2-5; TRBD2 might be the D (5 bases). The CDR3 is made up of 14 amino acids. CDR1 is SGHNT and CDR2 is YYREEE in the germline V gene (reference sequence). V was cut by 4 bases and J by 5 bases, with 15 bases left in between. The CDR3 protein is CASSPDFGGETQYF. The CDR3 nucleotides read TGTGCCAGCAGCCCCGACTTTGGAGGCGAGACCCAGTACTTC.

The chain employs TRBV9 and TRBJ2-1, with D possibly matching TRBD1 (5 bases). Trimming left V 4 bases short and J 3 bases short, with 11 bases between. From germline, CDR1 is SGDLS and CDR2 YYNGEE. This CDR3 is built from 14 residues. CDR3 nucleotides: TGTGCCAGCAGCACGAGTACAGGCTACAATGAGCAGTTCTTC. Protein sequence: CASSTSTGYNEQFF.

The CDR3 loop reads CATSRVGGDQYF. The CDR3, as DNA: TGTGCCACCAGCAGAGTGGGGGGGGATCAGTACTTC. V usage is TRBV15 and J usage is TRBJ2-7, with TRBD2 matching over 7 bases. The CDR3 runs 12 residues. Germline CDR1 reads LNHNV; CDR2 reads YYDKDF (reference sequence). The trim removed 1 base at V and 10 bases at J, leaving 4 bases unmatched.

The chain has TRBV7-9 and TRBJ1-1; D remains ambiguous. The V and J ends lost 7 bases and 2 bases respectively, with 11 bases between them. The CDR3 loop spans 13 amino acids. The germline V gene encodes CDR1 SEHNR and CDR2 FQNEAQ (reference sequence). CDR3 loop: CASTPGINTEAFF. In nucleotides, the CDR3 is TGTGCCAGCACTCCCGGGATTAACACTGAAGCTTTCTTT.

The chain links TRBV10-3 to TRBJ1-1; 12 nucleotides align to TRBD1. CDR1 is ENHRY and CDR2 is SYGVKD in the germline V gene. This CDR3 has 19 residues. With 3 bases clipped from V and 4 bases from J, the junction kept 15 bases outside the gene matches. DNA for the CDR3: TGTGCCATCAGTGAATCGGGGACAGGGGGCAAGAATGGGGGCACTGAAGCTTTCTTT. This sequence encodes CAISESGTGGKNGGTEAFF.

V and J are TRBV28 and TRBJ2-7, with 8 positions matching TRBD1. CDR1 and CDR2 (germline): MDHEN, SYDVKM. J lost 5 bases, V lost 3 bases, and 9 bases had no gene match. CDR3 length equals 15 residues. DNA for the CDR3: TGTGCCAGCAGTTTTGTAGGACAGGGTATGAACGAGCAGTACTTC. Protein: CASSFVGQGMNEQYF.

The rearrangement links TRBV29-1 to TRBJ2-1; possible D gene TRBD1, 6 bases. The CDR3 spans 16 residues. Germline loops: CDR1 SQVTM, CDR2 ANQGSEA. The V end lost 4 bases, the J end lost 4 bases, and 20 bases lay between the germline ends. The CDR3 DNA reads TGCAGCGTTGTGGGCACAAACAGGGAACGGTACAATGAGCAGTTCTTC. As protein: CSVVGTNRERYNEQFF.

Here the CDR3 DNA reads TGTGCCAGCACCATGACAGGGGGCGGGGAGACCCAGTACTTC. It specifies CASTMTGGGETQYF. The chain employs TRBV28 and TRBJ2-5; 10 nucleotides align to TRBD1. This CDR3 has 14 residues. V lost 7 bases to trimming and J lost 5 bases; unmatched junction nucleotides: 7. The V gene's germline CDR1 is MDHEN and CDR2 SYDVKM.

CDR3 bases: TGTGCCAGCAGCCGATCCCCGGAGTTCTACGAGCAGTACTTC. It yields the protein CASSRSPEFYEQYF. The rearrangement uses TRBV5-4 and TRBJ2-7; D uncertain. The CDR3 is 14 residues long. Trimming stripped 4 bases from V and 3 bases from J, with 14 bases between. In germline, CDR1 is SGHNT, CDR2 YYREEE (reference sequence).

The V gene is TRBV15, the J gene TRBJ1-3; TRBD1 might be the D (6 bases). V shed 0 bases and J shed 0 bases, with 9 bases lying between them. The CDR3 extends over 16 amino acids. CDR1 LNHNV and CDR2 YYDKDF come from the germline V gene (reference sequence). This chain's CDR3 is CATSRDRGASGNTIYF. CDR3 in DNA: TGTGCCACCAGCAGAGATCGGGGGGCCTCTGGAAACACCATATATTTT.

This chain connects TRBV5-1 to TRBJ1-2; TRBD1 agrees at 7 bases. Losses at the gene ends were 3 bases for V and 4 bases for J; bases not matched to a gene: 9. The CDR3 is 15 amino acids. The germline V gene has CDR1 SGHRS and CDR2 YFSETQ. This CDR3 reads CASSSSTGPSYGYTF. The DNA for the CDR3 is TGCGCCAGCAGCTCCTCGACAGGGCCCTCCTATGGCTACACCTTC.

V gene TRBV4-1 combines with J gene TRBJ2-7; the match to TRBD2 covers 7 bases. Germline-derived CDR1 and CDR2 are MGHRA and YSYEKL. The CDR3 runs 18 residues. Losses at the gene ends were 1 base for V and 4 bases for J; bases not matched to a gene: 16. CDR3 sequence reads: CASSQVGVGGTEQYEQYF. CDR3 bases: TGCGCCAGCAGCCAAGTTGGGGTCGGGGGGACTGAGCAGTACGAGCAGTACTTC.

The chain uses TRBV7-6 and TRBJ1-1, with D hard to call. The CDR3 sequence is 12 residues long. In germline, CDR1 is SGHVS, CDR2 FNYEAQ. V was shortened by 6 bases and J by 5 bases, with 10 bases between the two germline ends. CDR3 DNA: TGTGCCAGCAGACACCCCGGGACTGAAGCTTTCTTT. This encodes CASRHPGTEAFF.

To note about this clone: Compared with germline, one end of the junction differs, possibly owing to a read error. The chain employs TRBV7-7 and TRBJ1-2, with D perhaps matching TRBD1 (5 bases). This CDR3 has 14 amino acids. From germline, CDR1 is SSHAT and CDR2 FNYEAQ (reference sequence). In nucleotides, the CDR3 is TGTGCTAGCAGCTTAGTTAGGCGGGGCGGAGGCTACACCTTC. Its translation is CASSLVRRGGGYTF.